One and the same sample provided the 16 T cell receptor beta chains below, sequenced in a study of quantifying T cell responses using KT2 cells. Study summary: cDNA was made from DNase-treated RNA using alpha and beta constant primers.

A single-stranded UMI oligo with SP2 sequence was ligated to cDNA 3' ends. The first PCR ran about 4 cycles with an equimolar RC1.1 and RC1.2 beta primer mix. TCRdb fed the UMI-ligation and nested PCR reads into MiXCR, producing one record per CDR3 protein. The repertoire holds 25,000 to 35,000 distinct CDR3 sequences, with around 10% as singletons. Material for sequencing was PBMCs spiked with cells of the T cell clone KT2. The receptors were gathered from a human donor.

V and J are TRBV6-2 or TRBV6-3 and TRBJ2-1, with 7 bases that match TRBD2. V was pared by 6 bases and J by 4 bases, with 6 bases of the junction left unmatched. The CDR3 runs 14 residues. CDR1 is MNHEY and CDR2 is SVGEGT in the germline V gene. This chain's CDR3 is CASSTSGMYNEQFF. The CDR3 region has the DNA TGTGCCAGCAGCACCAGCGGGATGTACAATGAGCAGTTCTTC.

This clonotype has at least ten counts. This chain links TRBV7-2 with TRBJ1-1; possible D gene TRBD1, 5 bases. CDR1 is SGHTA and CDR2 is FQGNSA in the germline V gene. V was shortened by 5 bases and J by 1 base, with 11 bases between the two germline ends. The CDR3 consists of 14 residues. The CDR3 sequence is CASSPDRQNTEAFF. CDR3 sequence (DNA): TGTGCCAGCAGCCCCGACAGACAGAACACTGAAGCTTTCTTT. The full variable domain, its missing parts supplied by reference TRBV7-2 and TRBJ1-1, is GAGVSQSPSNKVTEKGKDVELRCDPISGHTALYWYRQSLGQGLEFLIYFQGNSAPDKSGLPSDRFSAERTGGSVSTLTIQRTQQEDSAVYLCASSPDRQNTEAFFGQGTRLTVV.

The chain uses TRBV5-1 and TRBJ1-2, with TRBD1 identical over 7 bases. The CDR3 runs 16 residues. V lost 1 base and J lost 4; bases outside the gene matches: 10. Germline V CDR1 and CDR2: SGHRS, YFSETQ. The CDR3 nucleotides read TGCGCCAGCAGCTTGTCGGTCCAAGGGGGCGGCTATGGCTACACCTTC. Its protein is CASSLSVQGGGYGYTF.

The chain carries TRBV7-3 and TRBJ1-2, with 7 positions matching TRBD1. The CDR3 is 13 residues long. V was clipped by 3 bases and J by 4 bases; unmatched bases: 2. From germline, CDR1 is SGHTA and CDR2 FQGTGA. CDR3 protein: CASSFDRAYGYTF. CDR3 in DNA: TGTGCCAGCAGCTTCGACAGGGCCTATGGCTACACCTTC.

This clonotype was seen at least ten times. The chain combines TRBV7-8 with TRBJ2-3; TRBD2 aligns across 9 bases. The junction had 10 bases not matched to a gene; V was cut back by 4 bases and J by 5 bases. The CDR3 is 16 amino acids. The V gene's germline CDR1 is SGHVS and CDR2 FQNEAQ. CDR3 loop: CASSSLAGADLDTQYF. The DNA of the CDR3 is TGTGCCAGCAGCTCCTTAGCGGGGGCCGATTTAGATACGCAGTATTTT.

This chain joins TRBV12-3 or TRBV12-4 and TRBJ1-2; 8 bases fit TRBD1. CDR3 size: 15 residues. J lost 8 bases, V lost 0 bases, and 8 bases had no gene match. CDR3 sequence: CASSLARRQGPGYTF. CDR3 DNA: TGTGCCAGCAGTTTAGCGCGTCGACAGGGGCCCGGCTACACCTTC.

This clonotype turned up a few times. CDR3 in amino acids: CASNSGGASTDTQYF. CDR3 sequence (DNA): TGTGCCAGCAATTCTGGGGGTGCTAGCACAGATACGCAGTATTTT. V and J are TRBV9 and TRBJ2-3; D might be TRBD1 or TRBD2, each matching 5 bases. The V gene lost 6 bases and the J gene lost 0 bases, with 14 bases spanning the gap. Per the germline V gene, CDR1 is SGDLS and CDR2 is YYNGEE. This CDR3 spans 15 amino acids. The whole variable domain, filled in from reference TRBV9 and TRBJ2-3, reads DSGVTQTPKHLITATGQRVTLRCSPRSGDLSVYWYQQSLDQGLQFLIQYYNGEERAKGNILERFSAQQFPDLHSELNLSSLELGDSALYFCASNSGGASTDTQYFGPGTRLTVL.

This clonotype occurred a few times. The V and J genes are TRBV7-8 and TRBJ1-5; unclear D gene. The CDR3 loop spans 15 amino acids. The germline V and J ends were trimmed by 5 bases and 1 base, with 12 bases remaining between them. Germline CDR1 is SGHVS and CDR2 is FQNEAQ. The CDR3 here is CASSPQKGSNQPQHF. DNA for the CDR3: TGTGCCAGCAGCCCCCAGAAAGGAAGCAATCAGCCCCAGCATTTT.

This clonotype showed up just a few times. The V call is TRBV12-3 or TRBV12-4, the J call TRBJ1-1, with D possibly TRBD1 on 6 matching bases. This CDR3 contains 14 residues. V lost 3 bases and J 5 bases, leaving 13 bases between the germline ends. The CDR3 bases are TGTGCCAGCAGTTTTGGACAGTCAAAAACTGAAGCTTTCTTT. This sequence encodes CASSFGQSKTEAFF.

This clonotype was observed many times. This sequence joins TRBV7-3 and TRBJ2-3; the match to TRBD2 covers 9 bases. The length of the CDR3 is 15 residues. V was pared by 8 bases and J by 4 bases, with 10 bases of the junction left unmatched. Per the germline V gene, CDR1 is SGHTA and CDR2 is FQGTGA. The CDR3 DNA reads as TGTGCCAGCCCCAACTTAGCGGGAGTCCCAGATACGCAGTATTTT. Amino acid sequence: CASPNLAGVPDTQYF.

This clonotype was counted a few times. The chain couples TRBV10-2 to TRBJ2-5, with no clear D. This CDR3 has 16 amino acids. Trimming removed 3 bases from V and 5 bases from J, with 19 bases in between. Per germline, CDR1 WSHSY and CDR2 SAAADI. As DNA, the CDR3 is TGCGCCAGCAGTGAAGCAGACCAAAGGTTATTCGAGACCCAGTACTTC. Translating it yields CASSEADQRLFETQYF.

This clonotype was observed many times. The chain couples TRBV6-6 to TRBJ1-1, with unresolved D. Trimming pared 5 bases from V and 1 base from J, leaving 2 bases between. The CDR3 spans 11 residues. CDR1 is MNHNY, CDR2 SVGAGI, per germline (reference sequence). The CDR3, as DNA: TGTGCCAGCAGTCGGAACACTGAAGCTTTCTTT. Translated: CASSRNTEAFF.

This clonotype was seen ten or more times. The J gene is TRBJ1-3, the V gene TRBV12-3 or TRBV12-4; no definite D call. The V and J ends lost 7 bases and 2 bases respectively, with 18 bases between them. This CDR3 comprises 16 residues. CDR3 DNA sequence: TGTGCCAGCACCGACCGGCCGGTAGGACCTGGAAACACCATATATTTT. Translated, it gives CASTDRPVGPGNTIYF.

This clonotype was picked up a small number of times. The chain combines TRBV30 with TRBJ2-4; TRBD1 is a possible D gene (5 bases). CDR1 and CDR2 (germline): GTSNPN, SVGIG (reference sequence). The CDR3 covers 15 residues. V gave up 5 bases and J gave up 0 bases, with 14 bases separating them. CDR3 loop: CAWGQGPTAKNIQYF. The CDR3 nucleotides read TGTGCCTGGGGGCAGGGCCCTACAGCCAAAAACATTCAGTACTTC.

This clonotype was picked up a small number of times. This chain connects TRBV5-1 to TRBJ2-7; 9 nucleotides line up with TRBD1. The length of the CDR3 is 17 residues. After removal of 6 bases from V and 5 bases from J, the junction contained 18 bases not matched to a gene. The germline V gene encodes CDR1 SGHRS and CDR2 YFSETQ. The chain's CDR3 is CASTPRPNTDRGNEQYF. The CDR3 nucleotides are TGCGCCAGCACCCCTCGGCCAAATACTGACAGGGGGAACGAGCAGTACTTC. The full variable domain, completed using reference TRBV5-1 and TRBJ2-7, is KAGVTQTPRYLIKTRGQQVTLSCSPISGHRSVSWYQQTPGQGLQFLFEYFSETQRNKGNFPGRFSGRQFSNSRSEMNVSTLELGDSALYLCASTPRPNTDRGNEQYFGPGTRLTVT.

This clonotype showed up just a few times. J is TRBJ1-1 and V is TRBV6-4, with D maybe TRBD1 (5 bases). V was clipped by 5 bases and J by 4 bases, with 17 bases between them. Germline assignment: CDR1 MRHNA and CDR2 SNTAGT. CDR3 length equals 15 residues. CDR3 in amino acids: CASSPDQGRGTEAFF. As DNA, the CDR3 is TGTGCCAGCAGTCCTGATCAGGGCCGAGGCACTGAAGCTTTCTTT.